Shown below are 9 T cell receptor beta chains from a single sample sequenced in a study of T cell changes during pregnancy in multiple sclerosis. TCRdb's table, derived via immunoSEQ multiplex PCR, lists solely in-frame clones and lacks some. Found here are approximately 40,000 clones, roughly 92% of them singletons; the top ten hold approximately 0.81%. This sample comprised CD4+ T cells from peripheral blood mononuclear cells, obtained before pregnancy. The receptors derive from a female donor with multiple sclerosis, enrolled in a pregnancy study.

The rearrangement links TRBV5-1 to TRBJ1-1, with D uncertain. V lost 4 bases to trimming and J lost 1 base, with 11 bases between them. The CDR3 is 14 amino acids. The V gene's germline CDR1 is SGHRS and CDR2 YFSETQ. Written as DNA, the CDR3 is TGCGCCAGCAGCGCTCCGACGGGGAACACTGAAGCTTTCTTT. Protein product: CASSAPTGNTEAFF.

The J gene is TRBJ2-1, the V gene TRBV29-1; D might be TRBD2 (6 bases). The CDR3 sequence is 15 residues long. Germline CDR1 reads SQVTM; CDR2 reads ANQGSEA. Deletions cut 4 bases from V and 4 bases from J, with 17 bases between. DNA of the CDR3: TGCAGCGTTGCGTACGGGGGTCCCTTTTACAATGAGCAGTTCTTC. Translation gives CSVAYGGPFYNEQFF.

This chain joins TRBV28 and TRBJ1-2; D is unclear. The germline V gene encodes CDR1 MDHEN and CDR2 SYDVKM. Trimming removed 4 bases at V and 4 bases at J, with 13 bases between. There are 14 residues in the CDR3. The CDR3 coding sequence is TGTGCCAGCAGTTCTACGCGGGCCTTCTATGGCTACACCTTC. It specifies CASSSTRAFYGYTF.

CDR3 bases: TGCGCCAGCCGACCGGGACAGTTAACCTACGAGCAGTACTTC. Residues: CASRPGQLTYEQYF. V and J are TRBV5-1 and TRBJ2-7; 7 bases match TRBD1. CDR1 SGHRS and CDR2 YFSETQ come from the germline V gene. The CDR3 is made up of 14 amino acids. Trimming cost V 7 bases and J 2 bases; bases outside gene matches: 9.

The chain couples TRBV19 to TRBJ2-2; 8 bases line up with TRBD1. The V and J ends lost 2 bases and 4 bases, in that order; junction bases with no gene match: 3. The CDR3 runs 15 residues. Germline CDR1 LNHDA, CDR2 SQIVND (reference sequence). In DNA, the CDR3 is TGTGCCAGTAGTATACAGACAGGGGTCACCGGGGAGCTGTTTTTT. Its translation is CASSIQTGVTGELFF.

The chain uses TRBV2 and TRBJ1-3; 9 bases map to TRBD1. Germline V gene data show CDR1 as SNHLY and CDR2 as FYNNEI. Trimming at V came to 7 bases and at J to 1 base, leaving 20 bases not matched to a gene. This CDR3 is built from 20 residues. DNA of the CDR3: TGTGCCAGCACCCAAAATTCCGGGACAGGGACGTTGGGGTCTGGAAACACCATATATTTT. This codes for CASTQNSGTGTLGSGNTIYF.

This clone showed up just once. The rearrangement uses TRBV7-3 and TRBJ2-2, with TRBD2 matching 12 bases. The V gene end was trimmed by 6 bases and the J gene end by 6 bases; junction bases not matched to a gene: 5. The CDR3 runs to 15 residues. CDR1 and CDR2 (germline): SGHTA, FQGTGA. The chain's CDR3 is CASSPRLAGAGELFF. CDR3 DNA sequence: TGTGCCAGCAGTCCCCGACTAGCGGGAGCCGGGGAGCTGTTTTTT.

This rearrangement joins TRBV5-1 to TRBJ1-4; no clear D. Trimming left V 3 bases short and J 0 bases short, with 21 bases between. The CDR3 is 19 amino acids. CDR1 is SGHRS and CDR2 is YFSETQ in the germline V gene. The CDR3 protein is CASSSGRLNWATTNEKLFF. CDR3 nucleotide sequence: TGCGCCAGCAGCTCCGGGAGATTGAATTGGGCGACAACTAATGAAAAACTGTTTTTT.

The chain recombines TRBV5-5 with TRBJ2-3, with 10 bases aligning to TRBD2. Germline CDR1 SGHKS, CDR2 YYEKEE (reference sequence). J was trimmed by 6 bases and V by 4 bases; bases with no gene match: 17. This CDR3 has 18 amino acids. The CDR3 DNA follows: TGTGCCAGCAGCCAAGCCCGGGACTCTCTAGCGGGAGCCGATACGCAGTATTTT. Amino acid sequence: CASSQARDSLAGADTQYF.